These T cell receptor beta chains were read from a single sample in a study of T-cell memory formation after mild COVID-19. TCRdb fed the 5' RACE reads into MiXCR, producing one record per CDR3 protein. The profile covers fewer than 450,000 distinct CDR3 sequences, with about 24% appearing a single time and around 9% taken by the ten largest. Sequencing was performed on PBMCs or a T cell subset sorted from them (not recorded which). Source of these receptors: an adult woman who had mild COVID-19 (a few samples of this study predate the infection). Cell type and time point are not known. Each CDR3 is given with its conserved first and last residue. D genes are given only for firm matches. Some rows mark clone size as missing; the rest say once, few, many or name a class of expanded clone.

- | TRBJ2-5 | few | TRBV7-9 | TGTGCCAGCAGACTCGACGGAGAGACCCAGTACTTC | CASRLDGETQYF
- | TRBJ1-1 | many | TRBV7-8 | TGTGCCAGCAGCCCACCCACGGGGTGGAACACTGAAGCTTTCTTT | CASSPPTGWNTEAFF
TRBD1 | TRBJ2-1 | - | TRBV20-1 | TGCAGTGCTCCTACGACAGGGCTTTCGAGCAATGAGCAGTTCTTC | CSAPTTGLSSNEQFF
- | TRBJ2-7 | - | TRBV12-3/TRBV12-4 | TGTGCCAGCAGCGAGTCGCCCTCTACCTCGTACTTC | CASSESPSTSYF
TRBD1 | TRBJ2-3 | - | TRBV7-9 | TGTGCCAGCAGCTTAGGTTACAGGGGCGCAGATACGCAGTATTTT | CASSLGYRGADTQYF
TRBD1 | TRBJ2-3 | few | TRBV29-1 | TGCAGCGTGACAGGGGTTAGAGATACGCAGTATTTT | CSVTGVRDTQYF
TRBD2 | TRBJ2-1 | few | TRBV3-1 | TGTGCCAGCAGCCAAGGAAGACTAGCGGGGGGGCTTCGCTCCTACAATGAGCAGTTCTTC | CASSQGRLAGGLRSYNEQFF
- | TRBJ2-1 | - | TRBV4-3 | TGCGCCAGCAGCCAAGGACTAGGTGGCTACAATGAGCAGTTCTTC | CASSQGLGGYNEQFF
TRBD2 | TRBJ2-1 | - | TRBV9 | TGTGCCAGCAGCGTAGCTAGCGGAGACTACAATGAGCAGTTCTTC | CASSVASGDYNEQFF
TRBD2 | TRBJ2-1 | - | TRBV9 | TGTGCCAGCAGCCTCCGGACTAGCGGGTTCCCCTACAATGAGCAGTTCTTC | CASSLRTSGFPYNEQFF
TRBD2 | TRBJ2-1 | - | TRBV6-6 | TGTGCCAGCAGTTACGGTCCGGGAGGGTCATTTGGTGAGCAGTTCTTC | CASSYGPGGSFGEQFF
TRBD2 | TRBJ2-5 | - | TRBV12-3/TRBV12-4 | TGTGCCAGCAGCCGGGTGCTGAGCGGGGGCGGGGAGACCCAGTACTTC | CASSRVLSGGGETQYF
TRBD2 | TRBJ2-5 | - | TRBV6-2/TRBV6-3 | TGTGCCAGCAGTTACTCCGGGACTAGCGGGAGCCTGGAAGAGACCCAGTACTTC | CASSYSGTSGSLEETQYF
- | TRBJ2-2 | - | TRBV12-3/TRBV12-4 | TGTGCCAGCAGTTGGCGGGCCGGGGAGCTGTTTTTT | CASSWRAGELFF
- | TRBJ1-5 | - | TRBV6-5 | TGTGCCAGCAGTTACTCAGGGGGGAAGGGCCAGCCCCAGCATTTT | CASSYSGGKGQPQHF
- | TRBJ2-7 | few | TRBV12-3/TRBV12-4 | TGTGCCAGCACCAAAGACGCAACCTACGAGCAGTACTTC | CASTKDATYEQYF
- | TRBJ1-5 | - | TRBV10-3 | TGTGCCATCAGTGAGAGTTTGTTGGAACCTAGCAATCAGCCCCAGCATTTT | CAISESLLEPSNQPQHF
- | TRBJ1-1 | - | TRBV6-5 | TGTGCCAGCAGTTATCGCAGGGGGAACACTGAAGCTTTCTTT | CASSYRRGNTEAFF
TRBD1 | TRBJ1-2 | - | TRBV28 | TGTGCCAGCAGTTCACTCGGGACAGCCTATGGCTACACCTTC | CASSSLGTAYGYTF
- | TRBJ2-1 | - | TRBV10-3 | TGTGCCATCAGCACGGAGAATGAGCAGTTCTTC | CAISTENEQFF
- | TRBJ1-5 | - | TRBV12-3/TRBV12-4 | TGTGCCAGCAGTTTAACCCGGCGCAATCAGCCCCAGCATTTT | CASSLTRRNQPQHF
- | TRBJ2-1 | - | TRBV7-2 | TGTGCCAGCAGCTTAGCTGCAGGGCAGTTCGAATTACAGTTCTTC | CASSLAAGQFELQFF
- | TRBJ1-2 | few | TRBV4-2 | TGTGCCAGCAGCCAAGGGGATGGGGGTAACTATGGCTACACCTTC | CASSQGDGGNYGYTF
- | TRBJ1-2 | - | TRBV19 | TGTGCCAGTTCACACGGCTTACATGGCTACACCTTC | CASSHGLHGYTF
- | TRBJ2-1 | few | TRBV7-2 | TGTGCCAGCACCCCGTACCCGTCAGGGGCTGGGGAGCAGTTCTTC | CASTPYPSGAGEQFF
- | TRBJ1-1 | many | TRBV10-3 | TGTGCCATCAGTGAGTCTCCCCCTGAAGCTTTCTTT | CAISESPPEAFF
TRBD2 | TRBJ2-3 | once | TRBV9 | TGTGCCAGCAGTGGGGGGACTAGCTATAACACAGATACGCAGTATTTT | CASSGGTSYNTDTQYF
TRBD1 | TRBJ2-5 | - | TRBV20-1 | TGCAGTGCTAGAGATCCGGGACAGCTACAAGAGACCCAGTACTTC | CSARDPGQLQETQYF
- | TRBJ2-4 | many | TRBV18 | TGTGCCAGCTCCATCCGGGTCTACCCAGAGGCCAAAAACATTCAGTACTTC | CASSIRVYPEAKNIQYF
- | TRBJ1-1 | - | TRBV14 | TGTGCCAGCAGCCAAGTATCTGGACGGGGGACTGAAGCTTTCTTT | CASSQVSGRGTEAFF
TRBD2 | TRBJ2-2 | - | TRBV4-1 | TGCGCCAGCAGCCAAGACCCCAGGCGGTCGGGACTAGCGGGGGGGACCGGGGAGCTGTTTTTT | CASSQDPRRSGLAGGTGELFF
TRBD1 | TRBJ2-2 | few | TRBV7-2 | TGTGCCAGCAGTCGGGACAGGGGCGCCACCGGGGAGCTGTTTTTT | CASSRDRGATGELFF
TRBD1 | TRBJ2-7 | - | TRBV2 | TGTGCCAGCAGACGAGGGACAGGGTCCTACGAGCAGTACTTC | CASRRGTGSYEQYF
TRBD2 | TRBJ2-1 | - | TRBV19 | TGTGCCAGTAGTAGCCCTGGGACTAGCGGGGGCTATGAGCAGTTCTTC | CASSSPGTSGGYEQFF
- | TRBJ2-2 | - | TRBV6-5 | TGTGCCAGCAGTTACCGAGGGAACACCGGGGAGCTGTTTTTT | CASSYRGNTGELFF
- | TRBJ1-1 | - | TRBV18 | TGTGCCAGCTCACGCTCGGACAGTAACACTGAAGCTTTCTTT | CASSRSDSNTEAFF
- | TRBJ1-1 | many | TRBV12-3/TRBV12-4 | TGTGCCAGCAGCTTTGCGGAGAACACTGAAGCTTTCTTT | CASSFAENTEAFF
TRBD1 | TRBJ2-7 | - | TRBV20-1 | TGCAGTGCTAGAGATCAACGACAGGGTGGGTACGAGCAGTACTTC | CSARDQRQGGYEQYF
TRBD1 | TRBJ2-7 | few | TRBV7-9 | TGTGCCAGCAGCTTATCCCCCAGGGGGTACGAGCAGTACTTC | CASSLSPRGYEQYF
- | TRBJ1-1 | few | TRBV29-1 | TGCAGCGTTGAAGCCCAGCGGACAGCGAACACTGAAGCTTTCTTT | CSVEAQRTANTEAFF
- | TRBJ2-7 | few | TRBV11-2 | TGTGCCAGCAGACCGACCTTGGTCAGCTACGAGCAGTACTTC | CASRPTLVSYEQYF
TRBD2 | TRBJ2-1 | - | TRBV5-1 | TGCGCCAGCGACCCAGGACTAGCGGAATACAATGAGCAGTTCTTC | CASDPGLAEYNEQFF
- | TRBJ1-2 | - | TRBV12-3/TRBV12-4 | TGTGCCAGCACCCCATCGACAGGAGTAAACTATGGCTACACCTTC | CASTPSTGVNYGYTF
- | TRBJ1-1 | - | TRBV12-3/TRBV12-4 | TGTGCCAGCAGTTATCCGAGGGTCAGGAACACTGAAGCTTTCTTT | CASSYPRVRNTEAFF
- | TRBJ2-3 | few | TRBV6-5 | TGTGCCAGCAGTTACTCTAGGACTACCACAGATACGCAGTATTTT | CASSYSRTTTDTQYF
- | TRBJ1-2 | - | TRBV5-1 | TGCGCCAGCAGCTTGCGATCCGGGACGGGCTATGGCTACACCTTC | CASSLRSGTGYGYTF
- | TRBJ1-1 | - | TRBV4-1 | TGCGCCAGCAGCCGGAACGACAGGCCGAACACTGAAGCTTTCTTT | CASSRNDRPNTEAFF
- | TRBJ2-5 | few | TRBV6-5 | TGTGCCAGCAGCTCCCCCGCGGGTCAAGAGACCCAGTACTTC | CASSSPAGQETQYF
TRBD1 | TRBJ2-5 | - | TRBV5-1 | TGCGCCAGCAGCCCTGGGACAGTCCCCAAGCAGACCCAGTACTTC | CASSPGTVPKQTQYF
- | TRBJ2-7 | few | TRBV12-3/TRBV12-4 | TGTGCCAGCAACTACGGAGGAAAAACCTACGAGCAGTACTTC | CASNYGGKTYEQYF
- | TRBJ1-1 | once | TRBV18 | TGTGCCAGCTCAAAAGCTACCGGGGCAATCATGAACACTGAAGCTTTCTTT | CASSKATGAIMNTEAFF
TRBD2 | TRBJ2-7 | once | TRBV13 | TGTGCCAGCAGCTTACGCGGGAGGGTGGGGGAGCAGTACTTC | CASSLRGRVGEQYF
- | TRBJ2-1 | - | TRBV27 | TGTGCCAGCAGTTTAATGGGTTACAATGAGCAGTTCTTC | CASSLMGYNEQFF
- | TRBJ1-5 | - | TRBV7-9 | TGTGCCAGCAGCTTAGATCGGGGGCGGCCCCAGCATTTT | CASSLDRGRPQHF
TRBD1 | TRBJ2-1 | - | TRBV5-1 | TGCGCCAGCAGCCCGGGACAGAACAATGAGCAGTTCTTC | CASSPGQNNEQFF
TRBD2 | TRBJ2-1 | few | TRBV12-3/TRBV12-4 | TGTGCCAGCAGCCGCAGACTAGCGGGGAGGAATGAGCAGTTCTTC | CASSRRLAGRNEQFF
- | TRBJ1-6 | few | TRBV6-5 | TGTGCCAGCAGGGGCCCCCCACACGGAGGTTCACCCCTCCACTTT | CASRGPPHGGSPLHF